A single sample is the source of the 20 T cell receptor beta chains below, sequenced in a study of control samples from healthy donors and cancer patients. Data came from immunoSEQ multiplex PCR; TCRdb stores just in-frame clones and leaves some out. The table has roughly 450,000 clones, approximately 92% seen once; the top ten hold 5% to 7%. Sequencing was done on a sample of PBMCs. Receptors were obtained from a man between 40 and 49 years old with head and neck cancer.

CDR3 sequence: CASSAGGANTGELFF. In DNA, the CDR3 is TGTGCCAGCAGCGCGGGGGGAGCGAACACCGGGGAGCTGTTTTTT. V usage is TRBV9 and J usage is TRBJ2-2; 7 bases align to TRBD2. V dropped 3 bases and J dropped 0; count of bases not matched to a gene: 2. The CDR3 extends over 15 amino acids. Germline-derived CDR1 and CDR2 are SGDLS and YYNGEE.

The V call is TRBV7-9, the J call TRBJ2-3, with D unresolved. Trimming removed 4 bases from V and 8 bases from J, with 16 bases in between. The CDR3 is 14 amino acids. Germline CDR1 reads SEHNR; CDR2 reads FQNEAQ (reference sequence). DNA of the CDR3: TGTGCCAGCAGCTACGAGCCCCCGGCCGGTACGCAGTATTTT. Residues: CASSYEPPAGTQYF.

CDR3 residues: CASSWGYGANVLTF. DNA of the CDR3: TGTGCCAGCTCTTGGGGGTACGGGGCCAACGTCCTGACTTTC. V gene TRBV19 combines with J gene TRBJ2-6, with D perhaps being TRBD1 or TRBD2 (5 bases each). The CDR3 sequence is 14 residues long. Trimming cost V 9 bases and J 4 bases, with 13 bases left between them. CDR1 is LNHDA, CDR2 SQIVND, per germline (reference sequence).

This chain joins TRBV13 and TRBJ1-1, with TRBD1 matching over 7 bases. Looked up from germline, CDR1 is PRHDT and CDR2 is FYEKMQ (reference sequence). V shed 3 bases, J shed 0 bases, and the junction held 4 bases outside the gene matches. This CDR3 region has 15 residues. The CDR3 sequence: CASSLDRTLNTEAFF. CDR3 bases: TGTGCCAGCAGCTTGGACAGGACGTTGAACACTGAAGCTTTCTTT.

This clone was counted once. This chain links TRBV18 with TRBJ1-2; no clear D. Trimming removed 5 bases at V and 8 bases at J, with 9 bases between. Germline CDR1 and CDR2: KGHSH and LQKENI. CDR3 length equals 11 residues. CDR3 sequence reads: CASSLDRGYTF. The CDR3 nucleotides read TGTGCCAGCTCATTGGACCGGGGCTACACCTTC.

This sequence joins TRBV4-2 and TRBJ1-6, with 7 bases that match TRBD1. The CDR3 contains 19 residues. J was trimmed by 9 bases and V by 2 bases; bases with no gene match: 19. CDR1 LGHNA and CDR2 YNFKEQ come from the germline V gene. CDR3 sequence: CASSQPGFPSGQLGSPLHF. The CDR3 nucleotides read TGTGCCAGCAGCCAACCTGGATTCCCGTCGGGACAGTTGGGTTCACCCCTCCACTTT.

The gene calls are TRBV10-1 and TRBJ2-5; the D gene is possibly TRBD1 (6 bases). CDR3 size: 15 residues. Germline CDR1 is WNHNN and CDR2 is SYGVQD (reference sequence). V was pared by 3 bases and J by 4 bases, with 15 bases between. This chain's CDR3 is CASSDNREGGETQYF. The DNA of the CDR3 is TGCGCCAGCAGTGACAACAGGGAAGGAGGAGAGACCCAGTACTTC.

This chain joins TRBV4-1 and TRBJ2-2, with unresolved D. Trimming cost V 0 bases and J 6 bases, with 2 bases left between them. CDR3 length: 12 residues. Germline V gene data show CDR1 as MGHRA and CDR2 as YSYEKL. CDR3 residues: CASSQDPGELFF. CDR3 nucleotides: TGCGCCAGCAGCCAAGATCCCGGGGAGCTGTTTTTT.

The chain combines TRBV19 with TRBJ2-7; perhaps D is TRBD1 or TRBD2 (5 bases each). This CDR3 has 15 amino acids. Germline loops: CDR1 LNHDA, CDR2 SQIVND (reference sequence). Deletions cut 3 bases from V and 0 bases from J, with 12 bases between. CDR3 amino acids: CASSMGDASSYEQYF. The CDR3 region has the DNA TGTGCCAGTAGTATGGGGGACGCTAGCTCCTACGAGCAGTACTTC. The variable domain in full, completed from reference TRBV19 and TRBJ2-7, reads DGGITQSPKYLFRKEGQNVTLSCEQNLNHDAMYWYRQDPGQGLRLIYYSQIVNDFQKGDIAEGYSVSREKKESFPLTVTSAQKNPTAFYLCASSMGDASSYEQYFGPGTRLTVT.

This rearrangement joins TRBV19 to TRBJ1-4; the match to TRBD1 covers 11 bases. The ends lost 5 bases at V and 0 bases at J; junction bases unmatched: 2. This CDR3 comprises 16 residues. Looked up from germline, CDR1 is LNHDA and CDR2 is SQIVND (reference sequence). DNA for the CDR3: TGTGCCAGTAGTGCGGGACAGGGGGCAACTAATGAAAAACTGTTTTTT. Amino acids: CASSAGQGATNEKLFF.

V gene TRBV5-1 combines with J gene TRBJ1-1; D gene uncertain. The CDR3 contains 13 residues. Germline V gene lookup returns CDR1 SGHRS and CDR2 YFSETQ. V lost 7 bases and J lost 0, with 10 bases in between. DNA of the CDR3: TGCGCCAGCCGAGGGATCATGAACACTGAAGCTTTCTTT. It is translated as CASRGIMNTEAFF.

The chain recombines TRBV12-3 or TRBV12-4 with TRBJ2-7; D is unresolved. The CDR3 loop spans 12 amino acids. V lost 6 bases and J lost 3, with 9 bases in between. DNA of the CDR3: TGTGCCAGCAGCCAAGGGTACTACGAGCAGTACTTC. Its translation is CASSQGYYEQYF.

A few counts support this clone. One end of the junction does not line up with germline, which may come from a read error. This chain connects TRBV7-7 to TRBJ2-2; either TRBD1 or TRBD2 may supply D (5 bases each). The CDR3 is 15 residues long. CDR1 is SSHAT and CDR2 is FNYEAQ in the germline V gene (reference sequence). The CDR3 loop is CASSLGTGRTGELFF. The DNA of the CDR3 is TGTGCTAGCAGCTTAGGCACGGGGCGCACCGGGGAGCTGTTTTTT.

The chain employs TRBV10-1 and TRBJ2-3, with D maybe TRBD2 (8 bases). V was pared by 7 bases and J by 2 bases, with 25 bases between. The germline gives CDR1 WNHNN, CDR2 SYGVQD (reference sequence). The CDR3 covers 18 residues. The CDR3 loop reads CASKLQGRTSSSTDTQYF. The CDR3 region has the DNA TGCGCCAGCAAACTACAGGGGCGGACTAGCAGTTCCACAGATACGCAGTATTTT.

The chain joins TRBV24-1 to TRBJ2-2, with no clear D. The V gene lost 3 bases and the J gene lost 6 bases, with 7 bases spanning the gap. Germline CDR1 KGHDR, CDR2 SFDVKD. This CDR3 region has 13 residues. CDR3 residues: CATSDAVAGELFF. The CDR3 DNA reads as TGTGCCACCAGTGATGCAGTGGCCGGGGAGCTGTTTTTT.

This sequence joins TRBV3-1 (or the pseudogene TRBV3-2) and TRBJ1-5; D gene unclear. CDR3 length equals 13 residues. Trimming stripped 4 bases from V and 3 bases from J, with 7 bases between. Germline V gene data show CDR1 as LGHDT and CDR2 as YNNKEL (reference sequence). This CDR3 reads CASSLDTNQPQHF. DNA for the CDR3: TGTGCCAGCAGCCTTGACACCAATCAGCCCCAGCATTTT.

The V gene is TRBV19, the J gene TRBJ2-3; 10 bases are a match to TRBD1. The CDR3 is 15 amino acids. Germline V gene data show CDR1 as LNHDA and CDR2 as SQIVND (reference sequence). V was pared by 3 bases and J by 4 bases, with 4 bases of the junction left unmatched. For the CDR3, the DNA is TGTGCCAGTAGTATTCGACAGGGGGCCTCAGATACGCAGTATTTT. Encoded protein: CASSIRQGASDTQYF.

The chain links TRBV9 to TRBJ2-1; the D gene is possibly TRBD2 (5 bases). Trimming removed 0 bases from V and 8 bases from J, with 9 bases in between. This CDR3 has 13 residues. CDR1 and CDR2 from the germline V gene are SGDLS and YYNGEE. The CDR3 nucleotides are TGTGCCAGCAGCGTAGATCTTAGCGATGAGCAGTTCTTC. Translating it yields CASSVDLSDEQFF. The entire variable domain, with the rest obtained from reference TRBV9 and TRBJ2-1, is as follows: DSGVTQTPKHLITATGQRVTLRCSPRSGDLSVYWYQQSLDQGLQFLIQYYNGEERAKGNILERFSAQQFPDLHSELNLSSLELGDSALYFCASSVDLSDEQFFGPGTRLTVL.

The genes are TRBV28 and TRBJ1-2; 7 nucleotides match TRBD1. The CDR3 is 15 residues long. With 3 bases clipped from V and 1 base from J, the junction kept 5 bases outside the gene matches. Germline CDR1 reads MDHEN; CDR2 reads SYDVKM. CDR3 coding DNA: TGTGCCAGCAGTTTGCCGGGACAGCGTAACTATGGCTACACCTTC. This codes for CASSLPGQRNYGYTF.

This clone was counted a few times. The CDR3 region is CASSLGQGTSYNEQFF. CDR3 nucleotides: TGTGCCAGCAGTCTCGGACAGGGGACATCCTACAATGAGCAGTTCTTC. The chain joins TRBV3-1 (or the pseudogene TRBV3-2) to TRBJ2-1, with 9 bases fitting TRBD1. The CDR3 loop spans 16 amino acids. The V gene's germline CDR1 is LGHDT and CDR2 YNNKEL (reference sequence). V dropped 6 bases and J dropped 1; count of bases not matched to a gene: 7.